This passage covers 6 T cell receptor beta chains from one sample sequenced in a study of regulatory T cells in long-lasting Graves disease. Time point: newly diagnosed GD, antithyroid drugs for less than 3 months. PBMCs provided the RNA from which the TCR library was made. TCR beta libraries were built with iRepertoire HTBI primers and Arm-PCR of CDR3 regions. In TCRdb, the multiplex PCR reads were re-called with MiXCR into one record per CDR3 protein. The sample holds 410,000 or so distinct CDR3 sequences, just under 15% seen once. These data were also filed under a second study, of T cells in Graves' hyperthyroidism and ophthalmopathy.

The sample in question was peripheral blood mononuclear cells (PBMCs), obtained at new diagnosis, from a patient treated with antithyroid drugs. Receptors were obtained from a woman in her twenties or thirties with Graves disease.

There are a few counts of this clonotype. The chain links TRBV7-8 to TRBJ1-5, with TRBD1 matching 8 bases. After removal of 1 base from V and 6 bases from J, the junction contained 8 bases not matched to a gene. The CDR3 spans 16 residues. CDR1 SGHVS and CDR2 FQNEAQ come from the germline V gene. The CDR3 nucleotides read TGTGCCAGCAGCTTAGTTTCCTCAGGGGGCGTTCAGCCCCAGCATTTT. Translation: CASSLVSSGGVQPQHF.

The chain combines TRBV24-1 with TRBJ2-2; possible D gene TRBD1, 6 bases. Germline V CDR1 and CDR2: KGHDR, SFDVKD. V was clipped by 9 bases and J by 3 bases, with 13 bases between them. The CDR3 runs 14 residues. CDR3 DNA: TGTGCCACCGCGGAAGCAGGGGACACCGGGGAGCTGTTTTTT. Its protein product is CATAEAGDTGELFF.

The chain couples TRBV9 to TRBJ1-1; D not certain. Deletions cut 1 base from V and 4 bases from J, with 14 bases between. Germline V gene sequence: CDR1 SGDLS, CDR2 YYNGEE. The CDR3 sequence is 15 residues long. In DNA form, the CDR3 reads TGTGCCAGCAGCGTACCAGATGGGGAAGCCACTGAAGCTTTCTTT. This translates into CASSVPDGEATEAFF.

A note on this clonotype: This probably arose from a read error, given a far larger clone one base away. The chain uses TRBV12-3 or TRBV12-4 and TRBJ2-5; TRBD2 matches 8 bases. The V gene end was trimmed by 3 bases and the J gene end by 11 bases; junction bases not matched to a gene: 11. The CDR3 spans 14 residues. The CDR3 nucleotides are TGTGCCAGCAGTTTGGGCGTCAACGGCGGGGGGCAGTACTTC. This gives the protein CASSLGVNGGGQYF.

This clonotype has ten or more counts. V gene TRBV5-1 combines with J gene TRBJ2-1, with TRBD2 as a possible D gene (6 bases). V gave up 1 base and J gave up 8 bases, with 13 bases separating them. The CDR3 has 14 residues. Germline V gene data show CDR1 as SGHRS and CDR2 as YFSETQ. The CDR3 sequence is CASSLSWGGDEQFF. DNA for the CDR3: TGCGCCAGCAGCTTGAGTTGGGGAGGCGATGAGCAGTTCTTC.

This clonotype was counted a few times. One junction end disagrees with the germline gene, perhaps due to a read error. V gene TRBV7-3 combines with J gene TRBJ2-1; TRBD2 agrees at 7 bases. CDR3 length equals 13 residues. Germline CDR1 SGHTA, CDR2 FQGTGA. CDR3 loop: CVSSLPGGNEQFF. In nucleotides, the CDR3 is TGTGTCAGCAGCTTACCGGGGGGCAATGAGCAGTTCTTC.